Ten or more counts support the clone carrying this TCR beta chain. The repertoire was sequenced with immunoSEQ multiplex PCR; TCRdb's copy has only in-frame clones and lacks some. This sample has about 80,000 clones; around 86% occur once, and the top ten carry 0.3% to 0.4%. This sample was taken from a study of OX40 agonist ivuxolimab in advanced cancers. There are 15 residues in the CDR3. Germline V gene sequence: CDR1 SGHRS, CDR2 YFSETQ. With 0 bases removed from V and 0 bases from J, the gap between germline ends came to 7 bases. The chain uses TRBV5-1 and TRBJ2-1; no clear D gene. The sample consisted of CD4+ or CD8+ T cells sorted from blood, taken in a trial of the OX40 agonist ivuxolimab. The clonotype originates from an adult with an advanced solid tumor such as melanoma, head and neck, liver or kidney cancer. CDR3 amino acids: CASSLGRSSYNEQFF. The CDR3 DNA reads as TGCGCCAGCAGCTTGGGTCGAAGCTCCTACAATGAGCAGTTCTTC.